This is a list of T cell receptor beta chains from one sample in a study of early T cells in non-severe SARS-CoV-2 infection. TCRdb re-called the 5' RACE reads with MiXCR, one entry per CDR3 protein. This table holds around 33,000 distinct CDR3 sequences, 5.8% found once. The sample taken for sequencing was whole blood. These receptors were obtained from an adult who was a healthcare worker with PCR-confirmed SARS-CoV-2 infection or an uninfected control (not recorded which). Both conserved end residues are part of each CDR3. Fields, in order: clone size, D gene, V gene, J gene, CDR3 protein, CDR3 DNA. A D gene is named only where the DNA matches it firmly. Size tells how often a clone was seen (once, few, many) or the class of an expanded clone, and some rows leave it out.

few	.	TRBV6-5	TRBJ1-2	CASSYSAVERYGYTF	TGTGCCAGCAGTTACTCGGCGGTTGAGCGCTATGGCTACACCTTC
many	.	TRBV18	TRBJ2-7	CASSPGLETGQYF	TGTGCCAGCTCACCAGGTCTCGAAACGGGGCAGTACTTC
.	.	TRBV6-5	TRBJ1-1	CASSRGGGNTEAFF	TGTGCCAGCAGCCGGGGGGGCGGGAACACTGAAGCTTTCTTT
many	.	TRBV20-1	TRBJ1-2	CSARGAERVAGYTF	TGCAGTGCTAGAGGGGCGGAAAGGGTCGCTGGCTACACCTTC
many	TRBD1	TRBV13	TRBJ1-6	CASSLGTGAGDSPLHF	TGTGCCAGCAGCTTGGGGACAGGGGCGGGTGATTCACCCCTCCACTTT
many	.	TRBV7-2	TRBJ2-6	CASSRYNSGANVLTF	TGTGCCAGCAGCCGGTATAACTCTGGGGCCAACGTCCTGACTTTC
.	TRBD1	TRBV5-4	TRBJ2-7	CVSSWRQGLLHYEQYF	TGTGTCAGCAGCTGGAGACAGGGCCTCCTCCACTACGAGCAGTACTTC
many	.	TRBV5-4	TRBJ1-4	CASSPEVGTGGEKLFF	TGTGCCAGCAGCCCGGAGGTGGGGACGGGTGGAGAAAAACTGTTTTTT
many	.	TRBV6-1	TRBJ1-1	CASPLGPKAFF	TGTGCCAGCCCGCTGGGGCCAAAAGCTTTCTTT
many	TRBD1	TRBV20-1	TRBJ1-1	CSASPGGQGAFRNTEAFF	TGCAGTGCCTCTCCAGGGGGTCAGGGGGCATTTAGGAACACTGAAGCTTTCTTT
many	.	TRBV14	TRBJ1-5	CASSSGLNQPQHF	TGTGCCAGCAGCTCGGGCCTCAATCAGCCCCAGCATTTT
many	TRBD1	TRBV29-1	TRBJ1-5	CSVREGAGRNQPQHF	TGCAGCGTCAGGGAGGGGGCAGGGAGGAATCAGCCCCAGCATTTT
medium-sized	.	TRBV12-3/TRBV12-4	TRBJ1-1	CASSLIGNTEAFF	TGTGCCAGCAGTTTAATAGGGAACACTGAAGCTTTCTTT
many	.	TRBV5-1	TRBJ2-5	CASSSRGETQYF	TGCGCCAGCAGCTCCCGGGGGGAGACCCAGTACTTC
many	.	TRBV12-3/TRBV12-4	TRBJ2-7	CASSLGGDYEQYF	TGTGCCAGCAGTTTGGGCGGGGACTACGAGCAGTACTTC
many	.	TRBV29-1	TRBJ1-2	CSAPLEEGRGYGYTF	TGCAGCGCTCCCCTCGAGGAGGGAAGAGGGTATGGCTACACCTTC
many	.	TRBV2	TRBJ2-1	CASIVGVSYNEQFF	TGTGCCAGCATAGTGGGAGTCTCCTACAATGAGCAGTTCTTC
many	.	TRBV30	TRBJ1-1	CAWKLIQGGLTEAFF	TGTGCCTGGAAGCTTATACAGGGAGGGTTAACTGAAGCTTTCTTT
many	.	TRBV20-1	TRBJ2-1	CSARFPANEQFF	TGCAGTGCTAGGTTCCCTGCCAATGAGCAGTTCTTC
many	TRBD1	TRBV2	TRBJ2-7	CASLRGFSSYEQYF	TGTGCCAGCCTCAGGGGGTTCAGCTCCTACGAGCAGTACTTC
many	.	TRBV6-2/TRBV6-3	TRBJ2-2	CASTNGGGARTGELFF	TGTGCCAGCACCAATGGAGGCGGGGCGCGCACCGGGGAGCTGTTTTTT
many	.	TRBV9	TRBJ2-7	CASSVAHSSYEQYF	TGTGCCAGCAGCGTCGCCCACTCCTCCTACGAGCAGTACTTC
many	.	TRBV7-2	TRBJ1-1	CASSLAGSAAFF	TGTGCCAGCAGCTTAGCAGGGTCTGCAGCTTTCTTT
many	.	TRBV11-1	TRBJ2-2	CASHATALPSGELFF	TGTGCCAGCCACGCCACCGCCTTACCCTCGGGGGAGCTGTTTTTT
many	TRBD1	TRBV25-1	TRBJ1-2	CASSGTGEGHGYTF	TGTGCCAGCAGTGGGACAGGGGAGGGTCATGGCTACACCTTC
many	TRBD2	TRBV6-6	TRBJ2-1	CASGGLDLRNEQFF	TGTGCCAGCGGGGGACTAGACCTTAGGAATGAGCAGTTCTTC
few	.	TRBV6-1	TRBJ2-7	CASTNRDPYEQYF	TGTGCCAGCACCAACAGGGACCCCTACGAGCAGTACTTC
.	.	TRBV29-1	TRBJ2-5	CSLLEYQETQYF	TGCAGCCTGCTAGAGTACCAAGAGACCCAGTACTTC
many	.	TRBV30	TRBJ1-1	CAWSKGAAMNTEAFF	TGTGCCTGGAGCAAAGGGGCGGCAATGAACACTGAAGCTTTCTTT
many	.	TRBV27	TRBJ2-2	CASSLEATGELFF	TGTGCCAGCAGTTTAGAGGCGACCGGGGAGCTGTTTTTT
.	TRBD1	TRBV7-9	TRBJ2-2	CASSHGQGTGGELFF	TGTGCCAGCAGCCACGGACAGGGAACCGGCGGGGAGCTGTTTTTT
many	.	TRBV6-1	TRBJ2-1	CASSAEQGEYNEQFF	TGTGCCAGCAGTGCAGAACAGGGCGAATACAATGAGCAGTTCTTC
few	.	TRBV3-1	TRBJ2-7	CATAAGAEQYF	TGTGCCACCGCGGCGGGGGCCGAGCAGTACTTC
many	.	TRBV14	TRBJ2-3	CASSQDVSGHTQYF	TGTGCCAGCAGCCAAGACGTTTCGGGGCATACGCAGTATTTT
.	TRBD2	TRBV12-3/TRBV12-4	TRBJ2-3	CASRMTSGGPQGTQYF	TGTGCCAGCAGGATGACTAGCGGGGGCCCGCAGGGTACGCAGTATTTT
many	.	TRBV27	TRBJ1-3	CASSLMGSSGNTIYF	TGTGCCAGCAGTTTAATGGGGAGCTCTGGAAACACCATATATTTT
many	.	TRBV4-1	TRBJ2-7	CASSQDTPGEQYF	TGCGCCAGCAGCCAGGACACTCCCGGGGAGCAGTACTTC
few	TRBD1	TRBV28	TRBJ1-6	CASSSTGQGKNSPLHF	TGTGCCAGCAGTTCAACCGGACAGGGAAAGAATTCACCCCTCCACTTT
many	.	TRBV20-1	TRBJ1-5	CSADDRPSNQPQHF	TGCAGTGCTGACGACAGGCCTAGCAATCAGCCCCAGCATTTT
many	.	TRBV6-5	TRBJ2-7	CASSYSRGSYEQYF	TGTGCCAGCAGTTACTCGAGAGGATCCTACGAGCAGTACTTC
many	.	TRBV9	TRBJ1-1	CASSRTLREWENTEAFF	TGTGCCAGCAGCCGCACCCTCCGAGAATGGGAGAACACTGAAGCTTTCTTT
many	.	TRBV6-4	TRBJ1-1	CASSKLRNTEAFF	TGTGCCAGCAGTAAACTCCGGAACACTGAAGCTTTCTTT
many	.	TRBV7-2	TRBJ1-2	CASSLATGLGGYTF	TGTGCCAGCAGCTTAGCAACAGGGCTTGGGGGCTACACCTTC
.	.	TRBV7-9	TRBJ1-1	CASSLGGEAFF	TGTGCCAGCAGCCTGGGGGGGGAAGCTTTCTTT
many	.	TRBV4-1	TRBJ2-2	CASRGTGELFF	TGCGCCAGCAGGGGTACCGGGGAGCTGTTTTTT
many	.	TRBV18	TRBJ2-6	CASSGEYPGANVLTF	TGTGCCAGCTCAGGCGAGTACCCTGGGGCCAACGTCCTGACTTTC
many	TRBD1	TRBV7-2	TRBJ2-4	CASSLDRANIQYF	TGTGCCAGCAGCCTGGACAGGGCGAACATTCAGTACTTC
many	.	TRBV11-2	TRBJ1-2	CASRLDNYGYTF	TGTGCCAGCAGACTGGATAACTATGGCTACACCTTC
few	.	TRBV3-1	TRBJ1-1	CASSRRGSYTEAFF	TGTGCCAGCAGCAGACGCGGTTCTTACACTGAAGCTTTCTTT
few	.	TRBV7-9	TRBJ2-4	CASTPRAKNIQYF	TGTGCCAGCACCCCTAGGGCCAAAAACATTCAGTACTTC